This T cell receptor (beta chain) came from a study of siplizumab effects on memory and regulatory T cells. Study-wide findings and caveats: Proliferating CD4+ or CD8+ clones, roughly 80-95% of them, lacked an assignable naive or memory phenotype. On average, 68.8% of mappable alloreactive CD4+ clones were Treg-derived under siplizumab, against about 25% in controls. Naive T cells appeared more diverse than memory cells and seemed to be major alloresponse contributors.

Concerning this clone itself: No antigen is known for it.

Germline V gene data show CDR1 as KGHSH and CDR2 as LQKENI. The CDR3 length is 16 residues. J lost 1 base, V lost 1 base, and 3 bases had no gene match. Measured with immunoSEQ multiplex PCR; TCRdb has only the in-frame clones, and not every one. This table has about 120,000 clones, 80% to 95% appearing once. J is TRBJ2-5 and V is TRBV18; 10 nucleotides line up with TRBD2. Input material: CD4+ T cells sorted from blood. This receptor was obtained from a human donor in good health. CDR3 bases: TGTGCCAGCTCACCACGAAGCGGGGGGGCCCAAGAGACCCAGTACTTC. It yields the protein CASSPRSGGAQETQYF.